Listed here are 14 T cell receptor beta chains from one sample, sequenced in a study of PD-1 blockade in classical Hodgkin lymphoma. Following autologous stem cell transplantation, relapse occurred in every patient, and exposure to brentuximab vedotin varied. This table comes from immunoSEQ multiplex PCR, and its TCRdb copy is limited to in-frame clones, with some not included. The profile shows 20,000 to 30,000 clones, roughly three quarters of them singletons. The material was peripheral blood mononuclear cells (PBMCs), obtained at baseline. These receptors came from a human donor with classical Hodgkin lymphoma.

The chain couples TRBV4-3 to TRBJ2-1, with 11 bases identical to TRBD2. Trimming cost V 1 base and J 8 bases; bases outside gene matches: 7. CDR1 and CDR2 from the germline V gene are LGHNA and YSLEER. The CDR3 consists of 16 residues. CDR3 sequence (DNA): TGCGCCAGCAGCCAAGTTGGTAGCGGGGGGGCATATGAGCAGTTCTTC. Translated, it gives CASSQVGSGGAYEQFF.

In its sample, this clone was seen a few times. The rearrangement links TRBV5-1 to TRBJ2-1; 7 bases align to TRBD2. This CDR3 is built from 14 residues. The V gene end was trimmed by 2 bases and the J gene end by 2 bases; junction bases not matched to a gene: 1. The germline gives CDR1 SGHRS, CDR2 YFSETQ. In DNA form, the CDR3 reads TGCGCCAGCAGCTTAGCGGGGACCTACAATGAGCAGTTCTTC. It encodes CASSLAGTYNEQFF.

CDR3 DNA sequence: TGTGCCAGCAGCAGCCGCCCAGGGGGCCTTAATGAAAAACTGTTTTTT. It encodes CASSSRPGGLNEKLFF. The V and J genes are TRBV7-8 and TRBJ1-4; 8 nucleotides match TRBD1. CDR1 is SGHVS and CDR2 is FQNEAQ in the germline V gene. The CDR3 has 16 residues. The ends lost 5 bases at V and 4 bases at J; junction bases unmatched: 9.

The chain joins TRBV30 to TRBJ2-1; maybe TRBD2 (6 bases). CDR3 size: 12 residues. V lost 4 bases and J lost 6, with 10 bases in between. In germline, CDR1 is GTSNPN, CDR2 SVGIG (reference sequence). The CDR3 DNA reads TGTGCCTGGAATCGGGGGTCCAATGAGCAGTTCTTC. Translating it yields CAWNRGSNEQFF. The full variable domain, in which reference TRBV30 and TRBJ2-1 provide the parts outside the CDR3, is SQTIHQWPATLVQPVGSPLSLECTVEGTSNPNLYWYRQAAGRGLQLLFYSVGIGQISSEVPQNLSASRPQDRQFILSSKKLLLSDSGFYLCAWNRGSNEQFFGPGTRLTVL.

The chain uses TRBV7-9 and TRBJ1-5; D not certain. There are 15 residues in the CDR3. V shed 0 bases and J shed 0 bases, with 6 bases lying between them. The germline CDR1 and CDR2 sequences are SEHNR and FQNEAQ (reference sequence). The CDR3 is CASSLAGDSNQPQHF. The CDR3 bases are TGTGCCAGCAGCTTAGCAGGAGATAGCAATCAGCCCCAGCATTTT.

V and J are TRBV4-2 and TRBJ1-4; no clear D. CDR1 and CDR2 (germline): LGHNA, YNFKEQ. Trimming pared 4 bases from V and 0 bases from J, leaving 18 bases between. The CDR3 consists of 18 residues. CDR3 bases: TGTGCCAGCAGCCGACTACCCGTTGGAAAGACAACTAATGAAAAACTGTTTTTT. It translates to CASSRLPVGKTTNEKLFF.

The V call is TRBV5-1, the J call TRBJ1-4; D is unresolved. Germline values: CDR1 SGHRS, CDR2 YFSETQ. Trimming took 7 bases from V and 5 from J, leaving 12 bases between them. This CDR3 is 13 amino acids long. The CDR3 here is CASRPLKNEKLFF. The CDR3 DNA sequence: TGCGCCAGCCGGCCCCTGAAGAATGAAAAACTGTTTTTT.

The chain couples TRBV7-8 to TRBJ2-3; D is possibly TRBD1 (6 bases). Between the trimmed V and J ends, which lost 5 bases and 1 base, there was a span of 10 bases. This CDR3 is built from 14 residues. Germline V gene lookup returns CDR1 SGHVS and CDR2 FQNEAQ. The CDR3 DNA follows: TGTGCCAGCAGCCGACGGACAGGCACAGATACGCAGTATTTT. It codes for CASSRRTGTDTQYF.

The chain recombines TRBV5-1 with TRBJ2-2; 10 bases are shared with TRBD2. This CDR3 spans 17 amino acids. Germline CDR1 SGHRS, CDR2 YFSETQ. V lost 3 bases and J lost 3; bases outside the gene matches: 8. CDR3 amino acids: CASSSAAGGTDTGELFF. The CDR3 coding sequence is TGCGCCAGCAGCTCCGCAGCGGGGGGGACGGACACCGGGGAGCTGTTTTTT.

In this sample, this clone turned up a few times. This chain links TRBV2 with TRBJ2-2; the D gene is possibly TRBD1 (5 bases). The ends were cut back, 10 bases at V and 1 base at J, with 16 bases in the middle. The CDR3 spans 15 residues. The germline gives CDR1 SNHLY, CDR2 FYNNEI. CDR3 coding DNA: TGTGCCACTGGTTACAGGAGAAAGAACACCGGGGAGCTGTTTTTT. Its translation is CATGYRRKNTGELFF.

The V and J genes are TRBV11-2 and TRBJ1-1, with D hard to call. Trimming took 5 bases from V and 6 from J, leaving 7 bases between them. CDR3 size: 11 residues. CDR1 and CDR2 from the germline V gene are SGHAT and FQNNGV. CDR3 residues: CASSAFSEAFF. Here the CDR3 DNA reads TGTGCCAGCAGCGCCTTCTCTGAAGCTTTCTTT.

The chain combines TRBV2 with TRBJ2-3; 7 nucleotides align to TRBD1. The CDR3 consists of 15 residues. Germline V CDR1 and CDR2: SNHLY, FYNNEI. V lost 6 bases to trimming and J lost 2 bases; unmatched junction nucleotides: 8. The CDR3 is CASRDDRVTTDTQYF. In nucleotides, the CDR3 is TGTGCCAGCAGGGACGACAGGGTTACCACAGATACGCAGTATTTT.

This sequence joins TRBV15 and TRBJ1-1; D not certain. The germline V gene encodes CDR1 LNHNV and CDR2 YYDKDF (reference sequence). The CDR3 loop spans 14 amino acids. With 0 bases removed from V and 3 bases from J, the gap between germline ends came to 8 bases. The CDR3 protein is CATSRDSGYTEAFF. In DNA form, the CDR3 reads TGTGCCACCAGCAGAGATAGTGGTTACACTGAAGCTTTCTTT.

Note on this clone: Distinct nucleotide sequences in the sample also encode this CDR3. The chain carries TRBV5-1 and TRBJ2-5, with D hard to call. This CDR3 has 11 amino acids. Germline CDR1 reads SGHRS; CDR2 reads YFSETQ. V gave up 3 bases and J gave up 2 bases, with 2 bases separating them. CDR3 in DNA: TGCGCCAGCAGCTCGCAAGAGACCCAGTACTTC. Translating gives CASSSQETQYF.